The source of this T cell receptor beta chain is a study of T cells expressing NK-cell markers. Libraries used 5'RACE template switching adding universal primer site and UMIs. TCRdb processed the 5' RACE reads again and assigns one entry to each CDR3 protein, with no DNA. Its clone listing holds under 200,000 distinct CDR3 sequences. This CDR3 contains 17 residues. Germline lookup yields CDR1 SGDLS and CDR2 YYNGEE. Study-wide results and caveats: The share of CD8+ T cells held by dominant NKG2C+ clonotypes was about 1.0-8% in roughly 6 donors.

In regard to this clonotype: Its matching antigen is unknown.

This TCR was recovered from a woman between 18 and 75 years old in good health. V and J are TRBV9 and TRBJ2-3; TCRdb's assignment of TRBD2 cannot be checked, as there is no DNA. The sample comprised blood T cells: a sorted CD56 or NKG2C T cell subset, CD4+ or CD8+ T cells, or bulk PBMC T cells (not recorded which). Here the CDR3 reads CASSVGLAGSSTDTQYF.